What follows describes a single T cell receptor beta chain. As yet, its antigen is unknown. CDR1 is DFQATT and CDR2 is SNEGSKA in the germline V gene (reference sequence). V dropped 0 bases and J dropped 12; count of bases not matched to a gene: 5. The CDR3 runs 12 residues. Via MiXCR, TCRdb re-called the 5' RACE reads, giving one row per CDR3 protein. The data contain about 320,000 distinct CDR3 sequences, approximately 4% of them seen just once; the ten biggest clones take up approximately 19%. The sample belongs to a study of T cells after yellow fever vaccination. Study-wide findings and caveats: Reappearing after the booster were most of the clones from primary vaccination (about 96% CD4, approximately 85% CD8).

The TCR comes from a young man who received the YFV17D yellow fever vaccine. Sample: PBMCs, taken 15 days after the yellow fever booster vaccination. The chain is built from TRBV20-1 and TRBJ2-1; 7 positions agree with TRBD1. CDR3: CSAREGTAMQFF. CDR3 DNA sequence: TGCAGTGCTAGAGAAGGGACAGCCATGCAGTTCTTC.